A single T cell receptor beta chain is shown here with its context. This entry is derived from a study of blood T cell repertoires in COVID-19. The CDR3 has 15 amino acids. With V trimmed by 1 base and J by 4 bases, 0 bases remained unmatched. CDR1 is SGHRS, CDR2 YFSETQ, per germline. Here immunoSEQ multiplex PCR was the method, and the copy in TCRdb shows in-frame clones only, minus some. The data show some 330,000 clones, with 80% to 90% seen just once and about 4.7% held by the top ten. The clonotype comes from a man aged 25 to 45 who had recovered from COVID-19. The chain links TRBV5-1 to TRBJ2-3; TRBD2 aligns across 13 bases. The sample comprised PBMCs or T cells enriched from blood (not recorded which). CDR3 in DNA: TGCGCCAGCAGCTTGACTAGCGGGGGGGCAGATACGCAGTATTTT. Protein product: CASSLTSGGADTQYF.